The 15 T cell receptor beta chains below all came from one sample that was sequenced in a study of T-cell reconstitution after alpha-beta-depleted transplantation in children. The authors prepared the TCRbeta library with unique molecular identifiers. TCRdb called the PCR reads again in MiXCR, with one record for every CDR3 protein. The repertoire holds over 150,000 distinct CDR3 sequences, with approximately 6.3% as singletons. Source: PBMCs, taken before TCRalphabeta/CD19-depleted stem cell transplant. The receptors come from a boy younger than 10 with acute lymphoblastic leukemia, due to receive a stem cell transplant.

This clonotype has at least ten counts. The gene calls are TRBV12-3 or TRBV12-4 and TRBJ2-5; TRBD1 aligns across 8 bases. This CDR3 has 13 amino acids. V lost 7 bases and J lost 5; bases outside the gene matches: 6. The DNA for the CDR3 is TGTGCCAGCAAACTGACAGGGGCCGAGACCCAGTACTTC. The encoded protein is CASKLTGAETQYF.

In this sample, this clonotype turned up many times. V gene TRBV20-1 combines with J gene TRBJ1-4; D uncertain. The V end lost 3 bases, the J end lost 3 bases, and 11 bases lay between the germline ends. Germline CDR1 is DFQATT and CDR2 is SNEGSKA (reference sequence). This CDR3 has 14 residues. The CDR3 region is CSASLGAPNEKLFF. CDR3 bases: TGCAGTGCTAGCTTGGGAGCCCCTAATGAAAAACTGTTTTTT.

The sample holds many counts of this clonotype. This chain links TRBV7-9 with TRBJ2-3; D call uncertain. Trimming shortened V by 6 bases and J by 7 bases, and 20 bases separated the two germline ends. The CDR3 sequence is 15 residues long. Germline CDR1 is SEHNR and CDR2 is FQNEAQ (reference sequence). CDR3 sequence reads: CASSSLFAARNTQYF. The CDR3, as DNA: TGTGCCAGCAGTTCCCTCTTTGCGGCTCGGAATACGCAGTATTTT.

The DNA of the CDR3 is TGTGCCAGCAGTTGGGGCGGACCCTCTGGAAACACCATATATTTT. Translating it yields CASSWGGPSGNTIYF. This rearrangement joins TRBV12-3 or TRBV12-4 to TRBJ1-3, with D maybe TRBD1 (5 bases). The CDR3 has 15 amino acids. Trimming stripped 4 bases from V and 0 bases from J, with 10 bases between.

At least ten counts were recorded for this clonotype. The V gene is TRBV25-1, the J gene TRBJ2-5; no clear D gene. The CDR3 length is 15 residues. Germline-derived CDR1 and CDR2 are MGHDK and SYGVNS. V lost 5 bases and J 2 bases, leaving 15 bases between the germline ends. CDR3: CASSSRLLNQETQYF. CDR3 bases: TGTGCCAGCAGTTCCCGACTCTTAAATCAAGAGACCCAGTACTTC.

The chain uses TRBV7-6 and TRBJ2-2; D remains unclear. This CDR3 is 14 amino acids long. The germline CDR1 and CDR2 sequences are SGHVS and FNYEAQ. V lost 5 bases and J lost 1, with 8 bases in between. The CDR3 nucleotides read TGTGCCAGCAGCCCCACAGAGAACACCGGGGAGCTGTTTTTT. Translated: CASSPTENTGELFF.

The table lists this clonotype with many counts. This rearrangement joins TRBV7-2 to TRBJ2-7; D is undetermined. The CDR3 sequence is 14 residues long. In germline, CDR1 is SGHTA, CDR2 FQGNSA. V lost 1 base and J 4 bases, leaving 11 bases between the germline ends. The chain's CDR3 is CASSLGRQSYEQYF. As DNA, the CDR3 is TGTGCCAGCAGCTTAGGACGGCAGTCTTACGAGCAGTACTTC.

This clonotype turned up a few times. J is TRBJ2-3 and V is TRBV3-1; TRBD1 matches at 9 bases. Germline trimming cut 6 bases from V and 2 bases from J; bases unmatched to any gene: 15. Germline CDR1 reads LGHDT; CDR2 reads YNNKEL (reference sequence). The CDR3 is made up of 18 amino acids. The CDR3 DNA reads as TGTGCCAGCAGGGACCCTTCCCCGGGACAGGGTTCCACAGATACGCAGTATTTT. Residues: CASRDPSPGQGSTDTQYF.

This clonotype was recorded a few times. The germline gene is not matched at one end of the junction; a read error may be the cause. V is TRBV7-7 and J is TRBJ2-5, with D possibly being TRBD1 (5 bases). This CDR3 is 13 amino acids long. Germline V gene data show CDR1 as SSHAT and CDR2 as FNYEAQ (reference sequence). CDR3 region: CASSFDREETQYF. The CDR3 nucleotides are TGTGCTAGCAGCTTTGACAGAGAAGAGACCCAGTACTTC.

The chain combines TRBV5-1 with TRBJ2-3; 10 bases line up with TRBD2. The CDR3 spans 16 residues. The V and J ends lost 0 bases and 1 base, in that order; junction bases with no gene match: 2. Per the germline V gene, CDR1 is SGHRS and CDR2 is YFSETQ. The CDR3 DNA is TGCGCCAGCAGCTTGGGTGGGACTAGCGGCACAGATACGCAGTATTTT. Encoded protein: CASSLGGTSGTDTQYF.

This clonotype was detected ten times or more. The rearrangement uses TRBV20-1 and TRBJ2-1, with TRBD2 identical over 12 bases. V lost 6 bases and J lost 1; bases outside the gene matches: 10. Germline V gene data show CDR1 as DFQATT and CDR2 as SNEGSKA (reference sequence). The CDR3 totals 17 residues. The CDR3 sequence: CSATGLAGGPSYNEQFF. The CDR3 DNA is TGCAGTGCCACGGGGCTAGCGGGAGGGCCTTCCTACAATGAGCAGTTCTTC.

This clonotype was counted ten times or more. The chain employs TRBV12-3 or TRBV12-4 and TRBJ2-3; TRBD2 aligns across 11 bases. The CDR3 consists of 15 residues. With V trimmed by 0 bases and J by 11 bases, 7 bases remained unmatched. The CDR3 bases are TGTGCCAGCAGTTTAGCTAGCGGGGGGGCGATTGGGCAGTATTTT. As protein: CASSLASGGAIGQYF.

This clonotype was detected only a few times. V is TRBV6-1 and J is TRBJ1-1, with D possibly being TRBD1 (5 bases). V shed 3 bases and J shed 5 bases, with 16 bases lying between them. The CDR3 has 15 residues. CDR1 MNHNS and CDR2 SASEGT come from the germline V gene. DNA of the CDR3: TGTGCCAGCAGTGACCCCGGGACTTCCCGAACTGAAGCTTTCTTT. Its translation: CASSDPGTSRTEAFF.

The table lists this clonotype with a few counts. The DNA of the CDR3 is TGCAGTGCCATCGACAGCTCCTACAATGAGCAGTTCTTC. Its translation: CSAIDSSYNEQFF. The chain uses TRBV20-1 and TRBJ2-1; D perhaps matches TRBD1 (5 bases). V was pared by 6 bases and J by 0 bases, with 9 bases between. The CDR3 is made up of 13 amino acids. Germline CDR1 and CDR2: DFQATT and SNEGSKA (reference sequence).

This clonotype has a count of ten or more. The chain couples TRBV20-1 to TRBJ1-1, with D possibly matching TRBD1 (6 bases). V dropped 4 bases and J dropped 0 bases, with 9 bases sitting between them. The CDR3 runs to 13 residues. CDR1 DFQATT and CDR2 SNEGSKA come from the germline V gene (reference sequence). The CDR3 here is CSAIRDMNTEAFF. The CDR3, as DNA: TGCAGTGCTATTCGGGACATGAACACTGAAGCTTTCTTT.